This paragraph reports one T cell receptor (beta chain). Its antigen remains undetermined. Base qualities are not at hand, and no much larger clone is one base apart. The data are from a study of cytomegalovirus exposure and HLA in healthy donors (TCRdb year 2017). With respect to the entire study: According to an earlier analysis of 587 of the donors, roughly 180 million T cells yielded over 100 million unique TCR beta sequences and about 300 Gb of sequence data. An early release covering roughly 640 HLA-typed donors comprised approximately 290 gigabases of sequencing data and approximately 80 million unique TCR sequences. Among the approximately 430 genotyped donors, around 81% belonged to the genetic ancestry cluster associated with self-reported Caucasian donors. The study was designed to test whether signatures of past pathogen exposure could be identified by cataloging public T cell receptors. The T cell repertoires of 700 or so subjects were profiled by immunosequencing and related to cytomegalovirus serostatus. A separate validation cohort of more than 100 different subjects was used in addition to the 666-subject first cohort. The study combined high-throughput TCR immunosequencing, statistical association of individual TCRs with disease status, and machine learning to predict cytomegalovirus infection status. A later analysis re-examined previously published TCR beta repertoires from hundreds of donors and added high-resolution HLA genotyping to investigate patterns of TCR occurrence. The later analysis used no new phenotypic data to find candidate immune exposures, relying instead on TCR beta sequences and their occurrence across donors. In an earlier analysis of roughly 580 of the donors, high-throughput TCR beta sequencing was used to judge whether each TCR beta V gene segment behaved as functional or pseudogenic. Donor age, sex, ethnicity and CMV serostatus were compiled alongside the repertoire data. A later genetic analysis took genome-wide SNP genotypes for about three fifths of the 666 donors and used that subset as a discovery cohort. Every discovery cohort repertoire had been produced on one sequencing platform. HLA typing covered class I and class II loci at four-digit resolution. The number of donors typed differed by locus, with roughly 620-630 for A, B, C, DRB1 and DQB1, roughly 520 for DQA1, 600 to 610 for DPA1, and some 440 for DPB1. Because of strong linkage in the cohort, roughly 5 DR-DQ haplotypes were treated as single units for association and clustering. Across approximately 400 genotyped donors of the cohort, an average of about 240,000 unique TCR beta nucleotide sequences per donor were sequenced, and 15% to 20% of those sequences were non-productive.

Here is what the overall study found, with its caveats: A few of the identified cytomegalovirus-associated TCR beta chains were confirmed in vitro to be specific for cytomegalovirus antigens. Sequencing depth was assumed to be roughly uniform across donors in the presence/absence analyses, though that assumption may not hold. In a later analysis, TCR association rates were found to vary across HLA loci, with the most associated TCRs seen for DRB1 alleles and the fewest for HLA-C alleles. Most TCR sequences were seen in very few donors, while some public TCRs were found in many individuals. It was suggested by the authors that the approach could potentially be generalized to other disease states and immunological phenotypes. Some IMGT-functional V segments, including TRBV6-2 and TRBV6-3, could not be told apart with the 87-base-pair reads, so those segments were excluded. Several of the top co-occurrence clusters appeared to be linked to parvovirus B19, influenza, CMV and Epstein-Barr virus, according to a later analysis. In the study, around 150 TCR beta chains were listed as associated with cytomegalovirus. In a later analysis, about 16,000 TCR beta sequences were associated with specific HLA alleles at a false discovery rate of 0.05. Strong co-occurrence of HLA alleles, especially DR and DQ, made assigning TCR associations to individual alleles difficult. Correlated functional status among segregating V segments might reflect linkage disequilibrium, but an unknown experimental factor could not be ruled out. A later analysis found that HLA-associated TCR beta chains were more clonally expanded and had lower generation probabilities than equally common non-associated chains. A later genetic analysis reported fewer N-insertions in productive TCRs among donors in an Asian-associated ancestry cluster than the roughly 700-donor mean. A later analysis found that most CMV-associated TCR beta chains appeared HLA-restricted, with HLA associations seemingly driven largely by CMV exposure. In an earlier analysis of approximately 590 of the donors, most TCR beta V segments appeared in productive rearrangements about 87% or about 30% of the time, broadly matching IMGT annotations. HLA typing was unavailable for some donors at each locus, so association tests used only the typed subset. An association between a missense DCLRE1C variant and V-gene and J-gene trimming of TCR beta chains was found in a later genetic analysis and replicated in an independent cohort. In both the original and validation cohorts, the classifier was reported to diagnose cytomegalovirus status with high specificity and sensitivity. A further reported finding was that TCR beta sequences accurately predicted the HLA-A and HLA-B alleles for most subjects in the first cohort. The earlier analysis of 587 of the donors excluded 15 to 20 rarely observed V segments, including chromosome 9 orphons, because counts were too low. The sequencing pipeline was judged likely to have produced a cluster of highly shared sequence variants as a technical artifact. Immune exposure information for the cohort was limited to CMV serostatus. In this cohort, only TCR beta chains were sequenced, and detectable features were limited by the absence of alpha or paired-chain data.

Libraries were constructed by the immunoSEQ multiplex PCR assay. For the multiplex PCR, a mixture combining 60 forward primers for TCR Vbeta segments and 13 reverse primers for TCR Jbeta segments was used. The CDR3 region of rearranged TCR beta genes was amplified from genomic DNA with a multiplex PCR assay. The amplified TCR beta libraries were sequenced on the Illumina HiSeq System as 87-base-pair reads. For the original study's pipeline: Across the 700 or so repertoires, a later analysis counted tens of millions of unique TCR beta chains, some 11 million of which were shared by at least two donors. Raw reads were error-corrected and collapsed into unique sequences with a nearest-neighbor algorithm that merged closely related sequences to remove PCR and sequencing errors. Alignment of CDR3 sequences to IMGT reference sequences was used to assign V, D and J gene segments. Each retained sequence needed at least a six-nucleotide match to both a V gene segment and a J gene segment. A rearrangement counted as productive if the CDR3 had no stop codons and remained in frame with V and J, and every other rearrangement counted as non-productive. Following IMGT convention, CDR3 was defined as the stretch from the second conserved V-encoded cysteine up to the conserved J-encoded phenylalanine. The earlier analysis of 500 to 600 of the donors excluded sequences that lacked an unambiguous match to a single V gene segment. An earlier analysis of several hundred of the donors classified V segments as functional when productive rearrangements were above 56.7% and as segregating when the standard deviation between donors was above 5%. A statistical classification framework was built to diagnose cytomegalovirus status from the catalog of TCR beta chain sequences. V and J gene assignment, in a later analysis, came from comparing TCR nucleotide sequences with IMGT/GENE-DB human TR gene sequences. A later analysis assigned CDR3 sequences and most-parsimonious VDJ recombination scenarios with the TCRdist pipeline. In a later analysis, every TCR beta chain was defined by the combination of its CDR3 amino acid sequence and its V-gene family, and reads without a unique V-gene family were dropped. A later analysis removed 592 highly shared, low-generation-probability nucleotide sequences to deal with suspected cross-contamination and a sequencing artifact. A later analysis calculated a clonal expansion index for each public chain from normalized within-repertoire ranks of inferred template counts. Generation probabilities in a later analysis came from a VDJ recombination model fitted to out-of-frame rearrangements, and those results were checked against IGoR. In a later analysis, TCR-TCR, TCR-HLA and TCR-CMV co-occurrence was scored with hypergeometric tests, and a repertoire-size bias correction was applied to TCR pairs. A later analysis estimated false discovery rates by permuting HLA or CMV assignments 20 times. In a later analysis, co-occurring TCRs were grouped with DBSCAN, and TCRdist sequence similarity was added when clustering was performed within HLA-allele-positive subsets. Repertoires with fewer than 30,000 or more than 120,000 public chains, plus five repertoires with anomalous nucleotide sharing, were excluded from co-occurrence clustering. In its TCRdb copy, this immuneACCESS table keeps in-frame sequences only and misses some clones. Where compared with another copy, unresolved V genes explain less than half of these, and the others have no known cause. Clone size and V and J calls were adopted from that table, with D and trimming inferred from the DNA. The sample includes about 85,000 clones, with 75% to 90% observed a single time. Roughly 32% of the sample goes to the ten largest clones.

The cohort was made up of 666 healthy bone marrow donors. Cohort members were all nominally healthy when sampled, although unrecorded immune exposures were likely present. The donor was CMV seropositive and was included in the group of 290 or so seropositive cohort members. A peripheral blood sample was provided by each donor, and peripheral blood mononuclear cells were used for TCR beta sequencing. Genomic DNA extraction from the blood cell samples was performed with the Qiagen DNeasy Blood Extraction Kit. In the germline V gene (reference sequence), CDR1 corresponds to GTSNPN and CDR2 to SVGIG. Taken from cysteine to phenylalanine, the CDR3 has 15 residues. This entry keeps only the CDR3 DNA: 45 bases, framed from base 1. Trimmed from V: 5 bases; trimmed from J: 8 bases; junction bases lacking a gene match: 15.

The sequencing input was PBMCs. The rearrangement combines TRBV30 with TRBJ2-3, with 8 bases aligning to TRBD1. The receptor was derived from a man aged 50 or older in good health and CMV-seropositive. The CDR3 protein: CAWSVIGQGAGTQYF. The DNA is as follows: TGTGCCTGGTCCGTTATAGGGCAGGGGGCAGGTACGCAGTATTTT.